The sequence of this T cell receptor (beta chain) was determined in a study of T cell responses to AZD1222 COVID-19 vaccine. The CDR3 contains 14 residues. The germline V gene encodes CDR1 SGHRS and CDR2 YFSETQ. V lost 0 bases and J 3 bases, leaving 9 bases between the germline ends. This clone came up a few times. Other DNA sequences from this sample encode an identical CDR3 as well. The repertoire was sequenced with immunoSEQ multiplex PCR; TCRdb's copy has only in-frame clones and lacks some. The sample contains approximately 120,000 clones, roughly 88% of which appear only once. This specimen was peripheral blood, taken 28 days after the second AZD1222 dose. This TCR was recovered from an adult who received the AZD1222 COVID-19 vaccine. The V gene is TRBV5-1, the J gene TRBJ2-5; D is undetermined. DNA of the CDR3: TGCGCCAGCAGCTTGGCGCGAGAAAAAGAGACCCAGTACTTC. It translates to CASSLAREKETQYF.